These 32 T cell receptor beta chains originate from one sample sequenced in a study. From the 5' RACE reads, TCRdb called clonotypes with MiXCR, one entry per CDR3 protein. The sample consists of 8,000 to 10,000 distinct CDR3 sequences, about a quarter of them appearing once. Material: naive CD4+ T cells sorted from a lymph node. Subset in this sample: naive CD4+ T cells, CD4+CD45RA+CD25-. Receptors originate from a female donor with breast cancer.

The chain carries TRBV30 and TRBJ2-3; unclear D gene. Trimming cost V 0 bases and J 11 bases, with 9 bases left between them. This CDR3 has 11 amino acids. CDR1 GTSNPN and CDR2 SVGIG come from the germline V gene (reference sequence). The CDR3: CAWSVGRVQYF. The CDR3 nucleotides read TGTGCCTGGAGTGTAGGCCGGGTGCAGTATTTT. Looking up the rest from reference TRBV30 and TRBJ2-3 gives the full variable domain: SQTIHQWPATLVQPVGSPLSLECTVEGTSNPNLYWYRQAAGRGLQLLFYSVGIGQISSEVPQNLSASRPQDRQFILSSKKLLLSDSGFYLCAWSVGRVQYFGPGTRLTVL.

This clonotype has a count of ten or more. The genes are TRBV6-5 and TRBJ2-3; 8 positions agree with TRBD2. After removal of 7 bases from V and 1 base from J, the junction contained 4 bases not matched to a gene. Germline V gene lookup returns CDR1 MNHEY and CDR2 SVGAGI. The CDR3 length is 14 residues. DNA of the CDR3: TGTGCCAGCATGCGGGGACTAGGCACAGATACGCAGTATTTT. It codes for CASMRGLGTDTQYF.

A few counts support this clonotype. The chain joins TRBV2 to TRBJ2-7, with 7 bases that match TRBD2. Germline trimming cut 5 bases from V and 2 bases from J; bases unmatched to any gene: 12. Germline V CDR1 and CDR2: SNHLY, FYNNEI. The CDR3 spans 16 residues. The CDR3 here is CASSFIVGRGTYEQYF. The CDR3, as DNA: TGTGCCAGCAGTTTTATAGTGGGGAGGGGAACCTACGAGCAGTACTTC.

This clonotype was counted ten times or more. Given a much more abundant clone one base away, this may be a read error. The chain joins TRBV7-2 to TRBJ1-5; no definite D call. This CDR3 has 13 amino acids. V was pared by 5 bases and J by 4 bases, with 9 bases between. The germline CDR1 and CDR2 sequences are SGHTA and FQGNSA. CDR3 protein: CASSPDKNQPQHF. The CDR3 DNA follows: TGTGCCAGCAGCCCCGACAAAAATCAGCCCCAGCATTTT. Looking up the rest from reference TRBV7-2 and TRBJ1-5 gives the full variable domain: GAGVSQSPSNKVTEKGKDVELRCDPISGHTALYWYRQSLGQGLEFLIYFQGNSAPDKSGLPSDRFSAERTGGSVSTLTIQRTQQEDSAVYLCASSPDKNQPQHFGDGTRLSIL.

By sample fraction, this clonotype is medium-sized. The rearrangement links TRBV5-1 to TRBJ1-5; D gene uncertain. Germline-derived CDR1 and CDR2 are SGHRS and YFSETQ. V was shortened by 4 bases and J by 7 bases, with 15 bases between the two germline ends. The CDR3 is made up of 14 amino acids. For the CDR3, the DNA is TGCGCCAGCAGCCCCGGTTCGGCCGGGCAGCCCCAGCATTTT. This translates into CASSPGSAGQPQHF.

V and J are TRBV5-1 and TRBJ2-2; D is perhaps TRBD2 (5 bases). The CDR3 length is 16 residues. Germline loops: CDR1 SGHRS, CDR2 YFSETQ. V was trimmed by 3 bases and J by 7 bases, leaving 19 bases between them. The CDR3 sequence is CASSSRVGRADGELFF. The DNA for the CDR3 is TGCGCCAGCAGCTCGAGGGTCGGAAGGGCCGACGGGGAGCTGTTTTTT.

This clonotype has just a few counts. The rearrangement uses TRBV30 and TRBJ2-2; 15 bases align to TRBD2. The CDR3 contains 19 residues. Germline loops: CDR1 GTSNPN, CDR2 SVGIG (reference sequence). The junction had 12 bases not matched to a gene; V was cut back by 3 bases and J by 4 bases. CDR3: CAWSAIRTSGRAGTGELFF. The CDR3 region has the DNA TGTGCCTGGAGCGCTATAAGGACTAGCGGGAGGGCGGGCACCGGGGAGCTGTTTTTT.

This clonotype has ten or more counts. The chain uses TRBV2 and TRBJ1-1; D unclear. CDR3 length: 16 residues. Deletions cut 0 bases from V and 4 bases from J, with 15 bases between. CDR1 and CDR2 from the germline V gene are SNHLY and FYNNEI. CDR3 sequence: CASSEAGASPGTEAFF. In nucleotides, the CDR3 is TGTGCCAGCAGTGAAGCAGGCGCGTCCCCTGGCACTGAAGCTTTCTTT.

This clonotype occurred many times. The V gene is TRBV20-1, the J gene TRBJ1-2, with D possibly matching TRBD1 (6 bases). This CDR3 spans 13 amino acids. Germline loops: CDR1 DFQATT, CDR2 SNEGSKA (reference sequence). V dropped 3 bases and J dropped 5 bases, with 13 bases sitting between them. CDR3 nucleotide sequence: TGCAGTGCTAGGAGGCAGGGGACATATGGCTACACCTTC. It yields the protein CSARRQGTYGYTF.

This clonotype was detected many times. The CDR3 protein is CASSVEAGASSNTEAFF. The CDR3, as DNA: TGTGCCAGCAGCGTAGAAGCAGGGGCCAGCTCGAACACTGAAGCTTTCTTT. The chain carries TRBV9 and TRBJ1-1; possible D gene TRBD1, 6 bases. The V gene's germline CDR1 is SGDLS and CDR2 YYNGEE. Trimming took 0 bases from V and 1 from J, leaving 16 bases between them. The length of the CDR3 is 17 residues.

This clonotype was recorded at least ten times. This sequence joins TRBV4-1 and TRBJ2-5; D gene uncertain. In germline, CDR1 is MGHRA, CDR2 YSYEKL. CDR3 length: 15 residues. The V and J ends lost 3 bases and 1 base respectively, with 12 bases between them. The CDR3 DNA sequence: TGCGCCAGCAGCCAGTTCCTCGGACCCCAAGAGACCCAGTACTTC. It codes for CASSQFLGPQETQYF.

By share of the sample, this clonotype is medium-sized. V gene TRBV5-1 combines with J gene TRBJ2-1; TRBD2 agrees at 9 bases. Germline V lookup: CDR1 SGHRS, CDR2 YFSETQ. The CDR3 is made up of 15 amino acids. With 4 bases clipped from V and 9 bases from J, the junction kept 11 bases outside the gene matches. The CDR3 coding sequence is TGCGCCAGCAGCGGGGATCCCGGGACTAGCACTGAGCAGTTCTTC. Encoded protein: CASSGDPGTSTEQFF.

About this clonotype itself: It may be a read error: a sequence one base away is much more abundant. The V call is TRBV29-1, the J call TRBJ2-1, with D hard to call. Trimming shortened V by 4 bases and J by 0 bases, and 7 bases separated the two germline ends. Germline values: CDR1 SQVTM, CDR2 ANQGSEA. The CDR3 runs 13 residues. In nucleotides, the CDR3 is TGCAGCGTTGCCCGCGGCTCCTACAATGAGCAGTTCTTC. Its translation: CSVARGSYNEQFF.

This clonotype was found many times. The chain employs TRBV5-1 and TRBJ2-7, with D maybe TRBD1 (6 bases). Germline V gene sequence: CDR1 SGHRS, CDR2 YFSETQ. V lost 0 bases and J lost 2, with 12 bases in between. This CDR3 has 15 residues. The CDR3: CASSLVPGVTYEQYF. The CDR3 nucleotides are TGCGCCAGCAGCTTGGTCCCAGGGGTTACCTACGAGCAGTACTTC.

The sample holds many counts of this clonotype. The chain employs TRBV20-1 and TRBJ2-7; a weak D match, TRBD2 (6 bases). Trimming shortened V by 3 bases and J by 5 bases, and 17 bases separated the two germline ends. Looked up from germline, CDR1 is DFQATT and CDR2 is SNEGSKA (reference sequence). The CDR3 covers 14 residues. CDR3 amino acids: CSASGGRERDEQYF. CDR3 sequence (DNA): TGCAGTGCTAGCGGAGGGCGCGAAAGGGACGAGCAGTACTTC.

This clonotype is judged medium-sized. The chain combines TRBV20-1 with TRBJ1-5; possibly TRBD1 for D (5 bases). Trimming took off 5 bases at V and 0 bases at J, with 11 bases between the two ends. The length of the CDR3 is 14 residues. In germline, CDR1 is DFQATT, CDR2 SNEGSKA (reference sequence). CDR3 sequence: CSAGGLYSNQPQHF. CDR3 DNA: TGCAGTGCTGGGGGACTGTATAGCAATCAGCCCCAGCATTTT.

By proportion, this clonotype is medium-sized. J is TRBJ1-1 and V is TRBV10-3; 10 nucleotides match TRBD1. CDR3 length: 14 amino acids. The ends lost 6 bases at V and 3 bases at J; junction bases unmatched: 4. CDR1 and CDR2 (germline): ENHRY, SYGVKD. This CDR3 reads CAISRTGGDTEAFF. The DNA for the CDR3 is TGTGCCATCAGCCGGACAGGGGGAGACACTGAAGCTTTCTTT.

This clonotype was counted ten times or more. The chain carries TRBV7-2 and TRBJ2-1; the match to TRBD2 covers 7 bases. CDR1 and CDR2 (germline): SGHTA, FQGNSA. V trimming: 5 bases; J trimming: 7 bases; junction bases outside the gene matches: 11. This CDR3 has 15 amino acids. CDR3 protein: CASSMTSLGRNEQFF. The CDR3 DNA reads TGTGCCAGCAGCATGACTAGCTTAGGAAGAAATGAGCAGTTCTTC. Drawing the rest from reference TRBV7-2 and TRBJ2-1, the complete variable domain is GAGVSQSPSNKVTEKGKDVELRCDPISGHTALYWYRQSLGQGLEFLIYFQGNSAPDKSGLPSDRFSAERTGGSVSTLTIQRTQQEDSAVYLCASSMTSLGRNEQFFGPGTRLTVL.

By frequency in the sample, this clonotype is medium-sized. The chain uses TRBV28 and TRBJ2-5; 7 bases map to TRBD2. The V and J ends lost 4 bases and 5 bases, in that order; junction bases with no gene match: 13. The CDR3 runs to 16 residues. CDR1 is MDHEN, CDR2 SYDVKM, per germline. CDR3: CASSSLLAGPAETQYF. Written as DNA, the CDR3 is TGTGCCAGCAGTTCTCTATTAGCGGGCCCCGCGGAGACCCAGTACTTC.

Turning to this clonotype: Its ends do not fully match the called genes, so a read error is possible. This chain connects TRBV20-1 to TRBJ2-1, with D uncertain. The CDR3 runs to 13 residues. Germline CDR1 and CDR2: DFQATT and SNEGSKA (reference sequence). The CDR3 sequence: CSARDGRYNEQSF. The CDR3 DNA reads as TGCAGTGCTAGAGATGGCCGCTACAATGAGCAGTCCTTC.

There are many counts of this clonotype. J is TRBJ2-5 and V is TRBV11-1; D is unclear. Germline CDR1 reads SGHAT; CDR2 reads FQDESV (reference sequence). There are 12 residues in the CDR3. Trimming removed 5 bases at V and 5 bases at J, with 9 bases between. This chain's CDR3 is CASSLHSETQYF. The CDR3 DNA is TGTGCCAGCAGCCTACATTCGGAGACCCAGTACTTC.

This clonotype was recorded a few times. The J gene is TRBJ2-1, the V gene TRBV3-1; 7 positions agree with TRBD2. CDR1 and CDR2 from the germline V gene are LGHDT and YNNKEL (reference sequence). CDR3 length: 13 amino acids. V was pared by 2 bases and J by 8 bases, with 3 bases of the junction left unmatched. This CDR3 is CASSQMRGYEQFF. Here the CDR3 DNA reads TGTGCCAGCAGCCAAATGCGGGGGTATGAGCAGTTCTTC.

This clonotype was observed at least ten times. The chain joins TRBV6-2 or TRBV6-3 to TRBJ2-7; D not resolved. From germline, CDR1 is MNHEY and CDR2 SVGEGT. The CDR3 runs to 13 residues. V dropped 6 bases and J dropped 3 bases, with 12 bases sitting between them. The CDR3 DNA is TGTGCCAGCAGCGACGCCAACCTCTACGAGCAGTACTTC. The encoded protein is CASSDANLYEQYF.

V usage is TRBV6-1 and J usage is TRBJ2-1; possible D gene TRBD2, 6 bases. The CDR3 consists of 12 residues. CDR1 MNHNS and CDR2 SASEGT come from the germline V gene. Trimming stripped 8 bases from V and 10 bases from J, with 15 bases between. CDR3 DNA: TGTGCCAGCGGGGGTCCGGGAGACGAGCAGTTCTTC. Translation gives CASGGPGDEQFF.

Judged by abundance, this clonotype is medium-sized. The chain couples TRBV7-8 to TRBJ1-1; D remains unclear. The CDR3 has 16 residues. The V gene's germline CDR1 is SGHVS and CDR2 FQNEAQ. With 3 bases removed from V and 0 bases from J, the gap between germline ends came to 14 bases. The CDR3 region is CASSLVSGVMNTEAFF. In DNA, the CDR3 is TGTGCCAGCAGCTTGGTTTCTGGCGTCATGAACACTGAAGCTTTCTTT.

The chain recombines TRBV15 with TRBJ1-2; 9 nucleotides agree with TRBD1. Per germline, CDR1 LNHNV and CDR2 YYDKDF (reference sequence). V trimming: 3 bases; J trimming: 6 bases; junction bases outside the gene matches: 8. The CDR3 totals 15 residues. This chain's CDR3 is CATSSQTGGKNGYTF. As DNA, the CDR3 is TGTGCCACCAGCAGCCAGACAGGGGGAAAGAATGGCTACACCTTC.

The sample holds a few counts of this clonotype. The V gene is TRBV5-5, the J gene TRBJ2-3; D is perhaps TRBD2 (6 bases). The CDR3 is 12 amino acids. Germline V gives CDR1 SGHKS, CDR2 YYEKEE (reference sequence). The V end was cut by 4 bases, the J end by 8 bases, with 11 bases between. The CDR3 loop is CASSRRGGTQYF. For the CDR3, the DNA is TGTGCCAGCAGCCGTAGGGGAGGTACGCAGTATTTT.

This clonotype was seen a handful of times. Compared with germline, one end of the junction differs, possibly owing to a read error. The genes are TRBV20-1 and TRBJ1-5; D gene ambiguous. Germline loops: CDR1 DFQATT, CDR2 SNEGSKA (reference sequence). The CDR3 has 13 residues. The CDR3 here is CSTRRAGNQPQHF. In DNA, the CDR3 is TGCAGTACTAGAAGGGCAGGCAATCAGCCCCAGCATTTT.

This clonotype is termed medium-sized. The V call is TRBV20-1, the J call TRBJ2-1; 9 bases are a match to TRBD2. This CDR3 is 14 amino acids long. Germline-derived CDR1 and CDR2 are DFQATT and SNEGSKA (reference sequence). The V gene end was trimmed by 4 bases and the J gene end by 4 bases; junction bases not matched to a gene: 5. The CDR3: CSATSSGNYNEQFF. In DNA, the CDR3 is TGCAGTGCTACCTCTAGCGGGAATTACAATGAGCAGTTCTTC.

This clonotype rates as medium-sized. This chain joins TRBV12-3 or TRBV12-4 and TRBJ1-3; D is undetermined. The CDR3 length is 15 residues. Trimming stripped 6 bases from V and 2 bases from J, with 14 bases between. CDR3 in amino acids: CASSRGGRPGNTIYF. CDR3 nucleotides: TGTGCCAGCAGCCGGGGAGGCCGACCTGGAAACACCATATATTTT.

At least ten counts were recorded for this clonotype. A much larger clonotype is one base distant, so this may be a read error. The CDR3 sequence: CASGLGGPSDTQYF. The CDR3 DNA is TGTGCCAGCGGCTTAGGCGGCCCCTCAGATACGCAGTATTTT. The chain uses TRBV11-2 and TRBJ2-3; no definite D call. This CDR3 contains 14 residues. Per the germline V gene, CDR1 is SGHAT and CDR2 is FQNNGV.

This clonotype is medium-sized within its sample. The chain links TRBV5-1 to TRBJ2-7, with 7 bases that match TRBD1. After removal of 4 bases from V and 1 base from J, the junction contained 11 bases not matched to a gene. The CDR3 extends over 16 amino acids. Germline values: CDR1 SGHRS, CDR2 YFSETQ. CDR3 region: CASSPRGQPNSYEQYF. The CDR3 region has the DNA TGCGCCAGCAGCCCGAGGGGACAGCCGAATTCCTACGAGCAGTACTTC.